Sequencing of this T cell receptor beta chain was carried out in a study of technical replicates of blood from a few donors. The V segment lost 5 bases and the J segment 11 bases; nucleotides outside the gene matches: 9. CDR1 is LNHDA and CDR2 is SQIVND in the germline V gene (reference sequence). CDR3 length equals 14 residues. Data came from immunoSEQ multiplex PCR; TCRdb stores just in-frame clones and leaves some out. Seen here are around 12,000 clones, 85% to 95% observed once, and the top ten hold 7.5% to 9.5%. Sequencing was performed on PBMCs. The source is a human donor in good health. The V and J genes are TRBV19 and TRBJ1-5; 10 nucleotides align to TRBD1. The CDR3 loop reads CASSLGTGALSQHF. The CDR3 DNA is TGTGCCAGTAGTTTAGGGACAGGGGCCCTATCCCAGCATTTT.